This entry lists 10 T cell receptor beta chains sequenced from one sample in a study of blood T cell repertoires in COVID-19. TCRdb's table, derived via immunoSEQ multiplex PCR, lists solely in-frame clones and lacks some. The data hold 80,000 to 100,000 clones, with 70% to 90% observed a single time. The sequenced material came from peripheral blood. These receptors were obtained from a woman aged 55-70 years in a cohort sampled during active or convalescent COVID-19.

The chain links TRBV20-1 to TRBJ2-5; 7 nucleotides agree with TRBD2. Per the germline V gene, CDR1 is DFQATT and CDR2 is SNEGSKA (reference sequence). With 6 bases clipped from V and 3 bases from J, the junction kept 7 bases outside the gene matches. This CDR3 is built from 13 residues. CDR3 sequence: CSASAGGEETQYF. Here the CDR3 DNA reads TGCAGTGCCAGTGCTGGGGGGGAAGAGACCCAGTACTTC.

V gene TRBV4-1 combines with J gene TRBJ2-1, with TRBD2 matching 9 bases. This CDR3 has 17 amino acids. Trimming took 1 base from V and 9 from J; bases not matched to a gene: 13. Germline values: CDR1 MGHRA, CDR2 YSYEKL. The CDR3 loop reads CASSQGGGGSGSVEQFF. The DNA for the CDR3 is TGCGCCAGCAGCCAAGGAGGGGGTGGTAGCGGGAGTGTTGAGCAGTTCTTC.

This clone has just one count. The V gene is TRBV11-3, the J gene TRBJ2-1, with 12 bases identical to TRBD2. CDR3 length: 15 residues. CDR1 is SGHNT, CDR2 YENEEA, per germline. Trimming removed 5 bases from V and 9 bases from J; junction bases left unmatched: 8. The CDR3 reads CASSLGLAGRAEQFF. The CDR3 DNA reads TGTGCCAGCAGCCTAGGACTAGCGGGAAGGGCTGAGCAGTTCTTC.

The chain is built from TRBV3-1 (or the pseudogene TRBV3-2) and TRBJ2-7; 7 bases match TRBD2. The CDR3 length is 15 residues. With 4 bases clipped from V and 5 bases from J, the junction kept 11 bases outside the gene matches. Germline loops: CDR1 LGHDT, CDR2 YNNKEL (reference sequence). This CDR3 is CASSPRRGSVDEQYF. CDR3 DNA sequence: TGTGCCAGCAGCCCCCGTCGCGGGAGTGTCGACGAGCAGTACTTC.

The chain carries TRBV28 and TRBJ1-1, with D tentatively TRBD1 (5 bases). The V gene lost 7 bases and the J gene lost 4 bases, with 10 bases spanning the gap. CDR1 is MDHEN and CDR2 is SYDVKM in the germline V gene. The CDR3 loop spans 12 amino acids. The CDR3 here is CASTLQGTEAFF. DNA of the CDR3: TGTGCCAGCACCCTCCAGGGCACTGAAGCTTTCTTT.

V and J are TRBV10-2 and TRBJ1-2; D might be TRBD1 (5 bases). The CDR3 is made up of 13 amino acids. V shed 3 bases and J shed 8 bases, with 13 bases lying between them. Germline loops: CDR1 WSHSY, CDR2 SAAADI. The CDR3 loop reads CASSELRGGGYTF. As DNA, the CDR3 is TGCGCCAGCAGTGAATTAAGGGGTGGAGGCTACACCTTC.

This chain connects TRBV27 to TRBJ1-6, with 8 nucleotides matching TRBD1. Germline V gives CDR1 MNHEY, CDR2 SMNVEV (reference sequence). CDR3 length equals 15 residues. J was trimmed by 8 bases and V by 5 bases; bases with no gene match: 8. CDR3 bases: TGTGCCAGCAGTCAAAGGACAGGGAGCTATTCACCCCTCCACTTT. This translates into CASSQRTGSYSPLHF.

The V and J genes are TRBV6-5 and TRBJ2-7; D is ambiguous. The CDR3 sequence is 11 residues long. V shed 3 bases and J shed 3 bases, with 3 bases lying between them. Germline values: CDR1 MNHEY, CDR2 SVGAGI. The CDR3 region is CASSYLYEQYF. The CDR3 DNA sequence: TGTGCCAGCAGTTATCTCTACGAGCAGTACTTC.

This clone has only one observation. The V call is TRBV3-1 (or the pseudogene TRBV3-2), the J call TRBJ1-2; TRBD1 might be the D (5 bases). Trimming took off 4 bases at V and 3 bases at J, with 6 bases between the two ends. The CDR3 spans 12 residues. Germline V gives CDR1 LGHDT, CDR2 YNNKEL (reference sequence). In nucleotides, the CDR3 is TGTGCCAGCAGCCGGGGGGACTATGGCTACACCTTC. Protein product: CASSRGDYGYTF.

The DNA of the CDR3 is TGCGCCAGCAGCTCGGGACTAGCGACTCTCAATGAGCAGTTCTTC. Translated, it gives CASSSGLATLNEQFF. The chain combines TRBV5-1 with TRBJ2-1; TRBD2 agrees at 10 bases. The germline V gene encodes CDR1 SGHRS and CDR2 YFSETQ. J was trimmed by 6 bases and V by 3 bases; bases with no gene match: 6. The CDR3 is 15 amino acids.